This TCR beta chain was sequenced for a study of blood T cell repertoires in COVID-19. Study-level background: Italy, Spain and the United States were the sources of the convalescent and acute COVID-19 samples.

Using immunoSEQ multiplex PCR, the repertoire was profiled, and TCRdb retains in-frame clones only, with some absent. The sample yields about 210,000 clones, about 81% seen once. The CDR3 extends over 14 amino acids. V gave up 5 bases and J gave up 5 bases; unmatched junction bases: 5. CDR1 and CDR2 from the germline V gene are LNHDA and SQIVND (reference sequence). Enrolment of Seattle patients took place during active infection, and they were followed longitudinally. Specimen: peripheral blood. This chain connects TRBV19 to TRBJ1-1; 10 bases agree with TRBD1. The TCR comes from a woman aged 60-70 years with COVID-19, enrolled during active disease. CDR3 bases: TGTGCCAGTAGTCTGGGACAGGGGAGGACTGAAGCTTTCTTT. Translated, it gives CASSLGQGRTEAFF.